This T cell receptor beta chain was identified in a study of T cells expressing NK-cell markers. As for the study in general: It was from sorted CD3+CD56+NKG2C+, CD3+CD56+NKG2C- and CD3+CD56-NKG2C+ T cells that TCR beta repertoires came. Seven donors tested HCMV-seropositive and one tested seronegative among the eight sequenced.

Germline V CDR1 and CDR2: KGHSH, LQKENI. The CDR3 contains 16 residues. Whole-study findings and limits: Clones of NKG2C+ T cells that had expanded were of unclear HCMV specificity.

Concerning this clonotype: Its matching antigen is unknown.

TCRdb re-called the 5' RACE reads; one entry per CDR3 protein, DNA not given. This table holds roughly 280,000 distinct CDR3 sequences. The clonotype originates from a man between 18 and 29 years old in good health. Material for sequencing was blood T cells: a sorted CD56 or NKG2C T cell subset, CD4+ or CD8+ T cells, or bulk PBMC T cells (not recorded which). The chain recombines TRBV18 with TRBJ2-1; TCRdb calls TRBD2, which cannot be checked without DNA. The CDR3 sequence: CASSPPGTAAYNEQFF.